This T cell receptor (beta chain) was documented in a study of PD-1 blockade in classical Hodgkin lymphoma. With 0 bases clipped from V and 5 bases from J, the junction kept 6 bases outside the gene matches. This CDR3 has 15 residues. Germline CDR1 SGDLS, CDR2 YYNGEE. The method was immunoSEQ multiplex PCR; TCRdb's version includes in-frame clones alone and lacks a portion of them. The data contain just under 65,000 clones, about 89% of them singletons. Time point indicated: cycle 4 day 1 (C4D1), after less than seven weeks of nivolumab. Autologous stem cell transplantation was followed by relapse in every patient, and brentuximab vedotin exposure varied.

The V gene is TRBV9, the J gene TRBJ2-5; the match to TRBD2 covers 8 bases. The sequence came from a human donor with classical Hodgkin lymphoma. This specimen consisted of peripheral blood mononuclear cells (PBMCs), obtained before the fourth cycle of nivolumab. The CDR3 coding sequence is TGTGCCAGCAGCGTAGGACGGGGGGGCTGGGAGACCCAGTACTTC. Protein sequence: CASSVGRGGWETQYF.